This TCR beta chain derives from a study of early T cells in non-severe SARS-CoV-2 infection. Study details: Sequenced bulk RNA came from whole blood that was unsorted, and chains were unpaired. Study conclusions and caveats: Matches to VDJdb favored anti-spike CD8 responses and missed private and CD4 specificities.

Individual cDNA molecules were tagged with unique molecular identifiers, the study reported. TCRdb recomputed calls from the 5' RACE reads with MiXCR, one row per CDR3 protein. The table lists approximately 60,000 distinct CDR3 sequences, roughly an eighth of them singletons, with 1.4% in the top ten. In its sample, this clonotype was seen a few times. Its target is not known. The length of the CDR3 is 16 residues. CDR1 is DFQATT and CDR2 is SNEGSKA in the germline V gene (reference sequence). V was clipped by 3 bases and J by 5 bases; unmatched bases: 9. The source is an adult who was a healthcare worker with PCR-confirmed SARS-CoV-2 infection or an uninfected control (not recorded which). Input material: whole blood. The chain carries TRBV20-1 and TRBJ2-1; 11 nucleotides line up with TRBD2. The CDR3 reads CSASVLAGGPDNEQFF. DNA of the CDR3: TGCAGTGCTAGTGTGCTAGCGGGGGGACCTGACAATGAGCAGTTCTTC.